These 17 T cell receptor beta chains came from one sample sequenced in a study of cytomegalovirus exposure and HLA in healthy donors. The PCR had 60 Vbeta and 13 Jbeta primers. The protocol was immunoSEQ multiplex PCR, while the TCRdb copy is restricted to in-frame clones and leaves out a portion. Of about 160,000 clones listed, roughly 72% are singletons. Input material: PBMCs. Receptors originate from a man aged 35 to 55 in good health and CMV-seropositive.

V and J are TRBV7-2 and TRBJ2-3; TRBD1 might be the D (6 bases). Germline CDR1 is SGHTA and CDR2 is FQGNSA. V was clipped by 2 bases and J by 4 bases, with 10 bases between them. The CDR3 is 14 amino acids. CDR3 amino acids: CASSLYRVADTQYF. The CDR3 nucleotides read TGTGCCAGCAGCTTATACAGGGTCGCAGATACGCAGTATTTT.

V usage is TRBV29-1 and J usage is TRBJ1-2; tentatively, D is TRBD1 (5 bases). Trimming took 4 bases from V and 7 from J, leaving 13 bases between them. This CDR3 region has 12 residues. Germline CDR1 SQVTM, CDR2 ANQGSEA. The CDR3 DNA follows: TGCAGCGTTGGCGGGACGGTGGGTGGCTACACCTTC. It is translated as CSVGGTVGGYTF.

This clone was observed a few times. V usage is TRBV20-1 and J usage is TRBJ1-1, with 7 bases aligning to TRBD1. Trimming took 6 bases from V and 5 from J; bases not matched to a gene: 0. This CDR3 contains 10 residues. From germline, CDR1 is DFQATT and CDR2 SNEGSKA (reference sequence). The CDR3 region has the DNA TGCAGTGCCAGGGGGACTGAAGCTTTCTTT. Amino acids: CSARGTEAFF.

The DNA for the CDR3 is TGTGCCAGCAGCCCGGGGGGATTCACAGATACGCAGTATTTT. It is translated as CASSPGGFTDTQYF. The V call is TRBV5-6, the J call TRBJ2-3, with 7 positions matching TRBD2. Germline CDR1 SGHDT, CDR2 YYEEEE. The CDR3 is 14 amino acids. V was pared by 4 bases and J by 2 bases, with 4 bases of the junction left unmatched.

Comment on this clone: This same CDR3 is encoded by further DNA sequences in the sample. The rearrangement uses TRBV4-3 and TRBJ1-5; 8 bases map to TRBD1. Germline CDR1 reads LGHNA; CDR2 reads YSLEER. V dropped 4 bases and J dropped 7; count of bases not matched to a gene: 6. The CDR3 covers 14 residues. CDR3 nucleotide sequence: TGCGCCAGCAGCCTTAGGACAGGGAACCAGCCCCAGCATTTT. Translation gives CASSLRTGNQPQHF.

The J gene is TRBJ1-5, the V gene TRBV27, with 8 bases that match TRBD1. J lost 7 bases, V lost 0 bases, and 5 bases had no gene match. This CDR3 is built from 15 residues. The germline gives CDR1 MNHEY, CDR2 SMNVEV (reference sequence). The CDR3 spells CASSLSRQGRQPQHF. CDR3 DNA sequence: TGTGCCAGCAGTTTATCGCGACAGGGGAGGCAGCCCCAGCATTTT.

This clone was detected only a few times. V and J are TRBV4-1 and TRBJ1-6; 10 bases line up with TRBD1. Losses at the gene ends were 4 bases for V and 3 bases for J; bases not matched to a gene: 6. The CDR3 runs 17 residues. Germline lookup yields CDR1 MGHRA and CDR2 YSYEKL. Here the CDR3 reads CASSLGQGRNYNSPLHF. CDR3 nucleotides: TGCGCCAGCAGCCTGGGACAGGGGAGAAACTATAATTCACCCCTCCACTTT.

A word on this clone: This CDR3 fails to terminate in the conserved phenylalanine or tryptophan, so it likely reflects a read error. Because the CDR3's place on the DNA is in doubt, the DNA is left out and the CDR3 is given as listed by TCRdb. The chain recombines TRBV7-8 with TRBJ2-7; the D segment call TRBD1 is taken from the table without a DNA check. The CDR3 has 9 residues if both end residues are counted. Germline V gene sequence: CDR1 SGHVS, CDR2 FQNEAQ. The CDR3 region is CASSQGTEL.

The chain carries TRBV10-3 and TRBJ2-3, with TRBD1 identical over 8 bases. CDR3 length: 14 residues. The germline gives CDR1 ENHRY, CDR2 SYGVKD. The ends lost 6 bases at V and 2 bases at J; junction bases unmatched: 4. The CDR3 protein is CAIRGQVPTDTQYF. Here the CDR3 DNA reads TGTGCCATCAGGGGACAGGTTCCCACAGATACGCAGTATTTT.

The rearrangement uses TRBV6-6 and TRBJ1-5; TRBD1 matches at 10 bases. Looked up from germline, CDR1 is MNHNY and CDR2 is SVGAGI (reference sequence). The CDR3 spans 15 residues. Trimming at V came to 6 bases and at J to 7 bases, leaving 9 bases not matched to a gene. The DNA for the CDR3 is TGTGCCAGCAGACTGACCGGGACAGGGGACCAGCCCCAGCATTTT. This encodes CASRLTGTGDQPQHF.

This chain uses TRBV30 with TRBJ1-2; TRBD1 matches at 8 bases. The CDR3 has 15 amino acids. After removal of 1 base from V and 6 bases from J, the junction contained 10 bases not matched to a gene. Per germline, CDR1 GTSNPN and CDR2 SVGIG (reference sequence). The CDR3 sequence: CAWSAETGVGDGYTF. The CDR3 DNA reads TGTGCCTGGAGTGCCGAGACAGGGGTGGGGGATGGCTACACCTTC.

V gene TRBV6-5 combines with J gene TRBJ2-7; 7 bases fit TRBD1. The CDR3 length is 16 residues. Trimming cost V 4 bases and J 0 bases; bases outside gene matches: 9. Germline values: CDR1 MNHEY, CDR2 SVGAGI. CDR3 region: CASSSAGTAYSYEQYF. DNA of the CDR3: TGTGCCAGCAGTTCTGCCGGGACAGCGTACTCCTACGAGCAGTACTTC.

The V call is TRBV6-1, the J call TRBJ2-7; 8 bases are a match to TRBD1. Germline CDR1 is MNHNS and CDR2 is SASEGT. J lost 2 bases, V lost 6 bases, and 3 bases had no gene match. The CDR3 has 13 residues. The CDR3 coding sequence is TGTGCCAGCAGGCCACAGGGGGCCTACGAGCAGTACTTC. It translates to CASRPQGAYEQYF.

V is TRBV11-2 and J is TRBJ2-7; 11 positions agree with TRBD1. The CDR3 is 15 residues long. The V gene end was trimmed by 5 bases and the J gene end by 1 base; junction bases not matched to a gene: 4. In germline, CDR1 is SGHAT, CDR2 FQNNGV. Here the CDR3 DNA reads TGTGCCAGCAGCCCGGGACAGGGGGGTTCCTACGAGCAGTACTTC. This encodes CASSPGQGGSYEQYF.

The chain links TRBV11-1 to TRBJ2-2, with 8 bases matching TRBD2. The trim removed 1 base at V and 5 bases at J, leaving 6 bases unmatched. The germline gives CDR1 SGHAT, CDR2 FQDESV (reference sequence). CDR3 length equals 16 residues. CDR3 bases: TGTGCCAGCAGCTTAGACGGGGGGGCGCGAACCGGGGAGCTGTTTTTT. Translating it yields CASSLDGGARTGELFF.

For the CDR3, the DNA is TGTGCCATCAGTGAGCGGGGGGCCGGCTATGGCTACACCTTC. Its translation is CAISERGAGYGYTF. V and J are TRBV10-3 and TRBJ1-2; tentatively, D is TRBD1 (6 bases). CDR1 ENHRY and CDR2 SYGVKD come from the germline V gene. Trimming pared 2 bases from V and 4 bases from J, leaving 11 bases between. CDR3 length: 14 residues.

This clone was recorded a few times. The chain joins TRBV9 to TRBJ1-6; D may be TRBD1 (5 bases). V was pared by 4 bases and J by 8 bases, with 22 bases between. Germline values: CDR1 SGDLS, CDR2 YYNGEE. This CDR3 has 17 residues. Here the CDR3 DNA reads TGTGCCAGCAGCAAATCCCTGGGGGGGGATCTAGATTCACCCCTCCACTTT. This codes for CASSKSLGGDLDSPLHF.